These T cell receptor beta chains were read from a single sample in a study of long-term antiretroviral therapy in people with HIV. Only in-frame clones appear in the TCRdb table, and some are missing; sequencing was by immunoSEQ multiplex PCR. The sample includes 25,000 to 30,000 clones, approximately 81% seen only once; the top ten take approximately 8.8%. This specimen was unsorted PBMCs, taken 4.8 to 5 years after starting antiretroviral therapy. These receptors were collected from a man in his forties with HIV. Each CDR3 is given with its conserved first and last residue. The D gene is left open where the match is weak. Some rows have no size entry. The others give once, few or many, or a class for an expanded clone.

D	J	V	size	DNA	CDR3
NA	TRBJ2-5	TRBV7-2	NA	TGTGCCAGCAGCTTAGAAGCCCGCCCACTGCAAGAGACCCAGTACTTC	CASSLEARPLQETQYF
NA	TRBJ2-2	TRBV9	once	TGTGCCAGCAGCTTGAACACCGGGGAGCTGTTTTTT	CASSLNTGELFF
TRBD2	TRBJ2-3	TRBV27	NA	TGTGCCAGCAGTTTCAACGGGGGGTTGACAGATACGCAGTATTTT	CASSFNGGLTDTQYF
TRBD1	TRBJ1-4	TRBV6-5	NA	TGTGCCAGCGCAAGCTCCCAGGGGGCTAATGAAAAACTGTTTTTT	CASASSQGANEKLFF
NA	TRBJ2-3	TRBV7-9	NA	TGTGCCAGCAGGGTAACTAGCACAGATACGCAGTATTTT	CASRVTSTDTQYF
TRBD2	TRBJ2-1	TRBV4-1	NA	TGCGCCAGCAGAGAAGGGACTAGCCCCTTCGGCGGTGAGCAGTTCTTC	CASREGTSPFGGEQFF
NA	TRBJ2-3	TRBV7-2	NA	TGTGCCAGCAGCCCGAACACAGATACGCAGTATTTT	CASSPNTDTQYF
NA	TRBJ1-4	TRBV5-4	NA	TGTGCCAGCAGCTTCGGAGCAACTAATGAAAAACTGTTTTTT	CASSFGATNEKLFF
NA	TRBJ2-5	TRBV7-7	NA	TGTGCCAGCAGCCCGGACTCCTCTCGGGGGGAGACCCAGTACTTC	CASSPDSSRGETQYF
TRBD1	TRBJ2-2	TRBV9	NA	TGTGCCAGCAGCGACAACGGGGGGACAGGGTTCACCGGGGAGCTGTTTTTT	CASSDNGGTGFTGELFF
NA	TRBJ2-3	TRBV9	NA	TGTGCCAGCAGCGCCGGGACTGGCACTGGAGATACGCAGTATTTT	CASSAGTGTGDTQYF
TRBD2	TRBJ2-1	TRBV28	NA	TGTGCCAGCAGTTTTGAGGGAGGGCCTATAGATGAGCAGTTCTTC	CASSFEGGPIDEQFF
TRBD1	TRBJ2-7	TRBV11-2	few	TGTGCCAGCAGCTACTGGGACAGGGGTTACGAGCAGTACTTC	CASSYWDRGYEQYF
TRBD2	TRBJ2-7	TRBV14	few	TGTGCCAGCAGCCAAAGGACTAGCGGCACCTACGAGCAGTACTTC	CASSQRTSGTYEQYF
NA	TRBJ2-5	TRBV18	NA	TGTGCCAGCTCACCACCAACCCAGGAGACCCAGTACTTC	CASSPPTQETQYF
TRBD1	TRBJ2-1	TRBV12-5	NA	TGTGCTAGTGGTTTGGTCACCTCCCCCCGGACAGGGGGCTTAATGGGCAATGAGCAGTTCTTC	CASGLVTSPRTGGLMGNEQFF
NA	TRBJ2-1	TRBV27	medium-sized	TGTGCCAGCAGTTTATCGAGGGGGTTGTTGAATGAGCAGTTCTTC	CASSLSRGLLNEQFF
NA	TRBJ2-2	TRBV14	NA	TGTGCCAGCAGCCAAGACCCGGGGCTGGGGGAGCTGGACGGGGAGCTGTTTTTT	CASSQDPGLGELDGELFF
TRBD1	TRBJ1-1	TRBV30	NA	TGTGCCTGGACGGGACAGGTAGGGACTGAAGCTTTCTTT	CAWTGQVGTEAFF
TRBD1	TRBJ1-3	TRBV28	NA	TGTGCCAGCAGTACGACAGGGGGCAGAAACACCATATATTTT	CASSTTGGRNTIYF
NA	TRBJ2-1	TRBV10-1	few	TGCGCCAGCAGTCTCTATATTGGGAATGAGCAGTTCTTC	CASSLYIGNEQFF
NA	TRBJ2-5	TRBV11-3	NA	TGTGCCAGCAGCTTAGGCCAAAGGGAGGAGACCCAGTACTTC	CASSLGQREETQYF
TRBD1	TRBJ2-2	TRBV19	NA	TGTGCCAGTAGCATCCCGAGGACAGGGACATCCGCCGGGGAGCTGTTTTTT	CASSIPRTGTSAGELFF
TRBD1	TRBJ1-5	TRBV7-2	NA	TGTGCCAGCAGCTTACAGAGGGGACAGGGCTGGAGCAATCAGCCCCAGCATTTT	CASSLQRGQGWSNQPQHF
TRBD1	TRBJ2-5	TRBV28	few	TGTGCCAGCAGTACCGCTCCGGGACAGCTCCAAGAGACCCAGTACTTC	CASSTAPGQLQETQYF
NA	TRBJ1-1	TRBV9	NA	TGTGCCAGCAGCGTATCCGGGGGAGGTTACACTGAAGCTTTCTTT	CASSVSGGGYTEAFF
TRBD2	TRBJ2-3	TRBV7-3	NA	TGTGCCAGCAGCTTATCCCTTGCGGGAGGCACAGATACGCAGTATTTT	CASSLSLAGGTDTQYF
NA	TRBJ1-6	TRBV11-1	NA	TGTGCCAGCGGAACTATTAATTCACCCCTCCACTTT	CASGTINSPLHF
NA	TRBJ1-1	TRBV5-1	NA	TGCGCCAGCAGCTTTTACGGGGTGAACACTGAAGCTTTCTTT	CASSFYGVNTEAFF
TRBD1	TRBJ2-4	TRBV4-2	NA	TGTGCCAGCAGCTCTCAACCGACAGGGTCCAGTACCAAAAACATTCAGTACTTC	CASSSQPTGSSTKNIQYF
NA	TRBJ1-2	TRBV2	NA	TGTGCCAGCACCTTGGGCCCAAACACCTATGGCTACACCTTC	CASTLGPNTYGYTF
NA	TRBJ2-1	TRBV5-1	NA	TGCGCCAGCAGCTTGGACCCAAGCCCTTACAATGAGCAGTTCTTC	CASSLDPSPYNEQFF
TRBD2	TRBJ2-5	TRBV11-1	NA	TGTGCCAGCAGCGTCCCCGGGGGGGAGACCCAGTACTTC	CASSVPGGETQYF
NA	TRBJ1-6	TRBV6-1	NA	TGTGCCAGCAGTGAAGCGCTAGTGGCGCTGAATTCACCCCTCCACTTT	CASSEALVALNSPLHF
TRBD2	TRBJ2-1	TRBV4-2	NA	TGTGCCAGCAGCCAAGACGTTTCTAGCGGGGGACTTTACAATGAGCAGTTCTTC	CASSQDVSSGGLYNEQFF
TRBD2	TRBJ2-7	TRBV19	NA	TGTGCCAGTAGTAAAGCGGGAGACCAAGGACTGCACTCCTACGAGCAGTACTTC	CASSKAGDQGLHSYEQYF
NA	TRBJ2-5	TRBV4-2	NA	TGTGCCAGCAGCCAAGGACAGTCTCTAGAGACCCAGTACTTC	CASSQGQSLETQYF
NA	TRBJ2-5	TRBV19	NA	TGTGCCAGTAGGAAGGCGGGGACTGAGACCCAGTACTTC	CASRKAGTETQYF
NA	TRBJ2-1	TRBV7-3	NA	TGTGCCAGCAGCTCATCAACTGACAATGAGCAGTTCTTC	CASSSSTDNEQFF
NA	TRBJ2-3	TRBV10-3	NA	TGTGCCATCAGTAAGGGACTGGCAGATACGCAGTATTTT	CAISKGLADTQYF
NA	TRBJ1-1	TRBV28	NA	TGTGCCAGCAGTTTGGAGGTCACTGAAGCTTTCTTT	CASSLEVTEAFF
TRBD1	TRBJ1-4	TRBV28	NA	TGTGCCTCAGGGGGCGATATTGAAAAACTGTTTTTT	CASGGDIEKLFF
NA	TRBJ2-2	TRBV21-1	NA	TGTGCCAGCAGCCGACGATACCCGGGACTAGCGGGGGACCCGAACACCGGGGAGCTGTTTTTT	CASSRRYPGLAGDPNTGELFF
TRBD1	TRBJ2-6	TRBV18	NA	TGTGCCAGCTCATCACCGACCGGGACAGGTATTAACGGGGCCAACGTCCTGACTTTC	CASSSPTGTGINGANVLTF
NA	TRBJ2-7	TRBV7-2	NA	TGTGCCAGCAGCTTCCGCACAAACTACGAGCAGTACTTC	CASSFRTNYEQYF
NA	TRBJ1-1	TRBV28	NA	TGTGCCAGCAGGACTGGGGGGATCGGGGGAACTGAAGCTTTCTTT	CASRTGGIGGTEAFF
NA	TRBJ1-3	TRBV29-1	NA	TGCAGCGCGGTCCGGACTGGAAACACCATATATTTT	CSAVRTGNTIYF
TRBD1	TRBJ1-2	TRBV7-9	few	TGTGCCAGCAGCCAGGACAGGGGGCGCGAGATTCGGGGCTACACCTTC	CASSQDRGREIRGYTF
NA	TRBJ2-7	TRBV4-1	NA	TGCGCCAGCAGCCAGGACCCCTACGAGCAGTACTTC	CASSQDPYEQYF
TRBD2	TRBJ2-3	TRBV5-1	NA	TGCGCCAGCAGCGACGGACTAGCATACGATACGCAGTATTTT	CASSDGLAYDTQYF
NA	TRBJ1-4	TRBV19	once	TGTGCCAGTAGTACTTACAGTAATGAAAAACTGTTTTTT	CASSTYSNEKLFF